The 30 T cell receptor beta chains in this list originate from one sample, sequenced in a study of T cell repertoires in cytomegalovirus infection. TCRdb independently ran MiXCR on the reads; one entry per CDR3 protein. The sample carries 250,000 to 400,000 distinct CDR3 sequences, around 25% recorded once. Their antigens remain unidentified. The starting material was cultured PBMCs, obtained from culture after CMV antigen stimulation. The receptors were sampled from a human donor in good health (CMV status not recorded). Some clones in this sample may be carry-over from other donors' samples.

This clonotype appeared many times. The chain carries TRBV11-2 and TRBJ2-2, with D uncertain. CDR1 is SGHAT and CDR2 is FQNNGV in the germline V gene. The germline V and J ends were trimmed by 5 bases and 7 bases, with 11 bases remaining between them. The CDR3 covers 13 residues. CDR3 sequence reads: CASSPWFDGELFF. The DNA for the CDR3 is TGTGCCAGCAGCCCCTGGTTTGACGGGGAGCTGTTTTTT.

The chain recombines TRBV20-1 with TRBJ2-1; D is unresolved. V lost 6 bases and J lost 0, with 15 bases in between. Germline loops: CDR1 DFQATT, CDR2 SNEGSKA (reference sequence). The CDR3 length is 15 residues. As DNA, the CDR3 is TGCAGTGCCATCGATCCCTCCAGCTCCTACAATGAGCAGTTCTTC. It encodes CSAIDPSSSYNEQFF.

This clonotype appeared many times. This sequence joins TRBV18 and TRBJ1-1; 9 bases are a match to TRBD1. This CDR3 comprises 16 residues. Germline CDR1 KGHSH, CDR2 LQKENI. The ends lost 3 bases at V and 4 bases at J; junction bases unmatched: 9. The DNA of the CDR3 is TGTGCCAGCTCACCTCTACAGGGGGCGAGTCCCACTGAAGCTTTCTTT. This translates into CASSPLQGASPTEAFF.

This clonotype was picked up a small number of times. The CDR3 loop reads CASSLGQTPLTDTQYF. The CDR3 nucleotides read TGTGCCAGCAGCTTGGGCCAAACCCCTCTCACAGATACGCAGTATTTT. The V and J genes are TRBV5-6 and TRBJ2-3; no reliable D call. The CDR3 spans 16 residues. From germline, CDR1 is SGHDT and CDR2 YYEEEE. The V end was cut by 0 bases, the J end by 2 bases, with 13 bases between.

The chain uses TRBV4-1 and TRBJ2-3; 7 nucleotides align to TRBD1. V lost 3 bases to trimming and J lost 2 bases; unmatched junction nucleotides: 8. Germline CDR1 and CDR2: MGHRA and YSYEKL. The CDR3 spans 16 residues. CDR3 in amino acids: CASSQTGQQFTDTQYF. The CDR3 DNA reads TGCGCCAGCAGCCAGACGGGACAGCAATTCACAGATACGCAGTATTTT.

The chain uses TRBV20-1 and TRBJ2-5; D perhaps matches TRBD1 (6 bases). This CDR3 comprises 13 residues. Germline V CDR1 and CDR2: DFQATT, SNEGSKA (reference sequence). V lost 5 bases to trimming and J lost 1 base, with 11 bases between them. CDR3 DNA sequence: TGCAGTGCTGCCCGGACAGTCCAAGAGACCCAGTACTTC. Translation gives CSAARTVQETQYF.

The chain combines TRBV7-2 with TRBJ2-2; D unclear. The CDR3 extends over 14 amino acids. V lost 1 base and J lost 8, with 11 bases in between. Germline V gene sequence: CDR1 SGHTA, CDR2 FQGNSA. CDR3 in DNA: TGTGCCAGCAGCTTAGGCTCGGCCCCGGGGGAGCTGTTTTTT. Amino acids: CASSLGSAPGELFF.

V is TRBV20-1 and J is TRBJ2-7, with 8 bases fitting TRBD2. The length of the CDR3 is 15 residues. CDR1 is DFQATT, CDR2 SNEGSKA, per germline (reference sequence). Trimming removed 0 bases from V and 4 bases from J; junction bases left unmatched: 8. In DNA form, the CDR3 reads TGCAGTGCTAGAGATAGCGGGACGGAGCCTTACGAGCAGTACTTC. Amino acid sequence: CSARDSGTEPYEQYF.

In its sample, this clonotype was seen many times. This chain links TRBV7-2 with TRBJ1-5; possibly TRBD1 for D (6 bases). V was pared by 1 base and J by 2 bases, with 9 bases between. The germline CDR1 and CDR2 sequences are SGHTA and FQGNSA. The CDR3 covers 15 residues. In DNA, the CDR3 is TGTGCCAGCAGCTTAGAACAGGGTCGCAATCAGCCCCAGCATTTT. Its protein product is CASSLEQGRNQPQHF.

In its sample, this clonotype was seen a few times. V and J are TRBV12-3 or TRBV12-4 and TRBJ2-7, with TRBD2 matching over 7 bases. V shed 6 bases, J shed 7 bases, and the junction held 27 bases outside the gene matches. The CDR3 is made up of 19 amino acids. The CDR3 DNA reads TGTGCCAGCAGCCCAGGTGGGGACTATTTCCATCGAGAGGTTTGGGAGCAGTACGTC. As protein: CASSPGGDYFHREVWEQYV.

This clonotype was detected a few times. The rearrangement uses TRBV6-7 and TRBJ1-5; no reliable D call. TRBV6-7 is filed as an ORF, its function uncertain. V was shortened by 0 bases and J by 0 bases, with 9 bases between the two germline ends. There are 16 residues in the CDR3. CDR3 coding DNA: TGTGCCAGCAGTTACTCCGAGGAAGTTAGCAATCAGCCCCAGCATTTT. Amino acid sequence: CASSYSEEVSNQPQHF.

At least ten counts were recorded for this clonotype. The chain uses TRBV6-2 or TRBV6-3 and TRBJ1-3; unclear D gene. This CDR3 comprises 14 residues. Trimming took off 5 bases at V and 0 bases at J, with 8 bases between the two ends. Germline V gives CDR1 MNHEY, CDR2 SVGEGT. This CDR3 is CASSAGSSGNTIYF. CDR3 bases: TGTGCCAGCAGTGCAGGCAGCTCTGGAAACACCATATATTTT.

This sequence joins TRBV5-3 and TRBJ2-5, with 10 bases lining up with TRBD2. TRBV5-3 counts as an open reading frame of uncertain function. V shed 4 bases and J 2 bases; nucleotides not matched to a gene: 20. This CDR3 has 20 amino acids. Here the CDR3 reads CARSRGGFWTSGHTQETQYF. The CDR3 DNA is TGTGCCAGAAGCCGGGGAGGGTTTTGGACTAGCGGTCATACACAAGAGACCCAGTACTTC.

Comment on this clonotype: This is likely a read error, given that the CDR3 carries no conserved phenylalanine or tryptophan at its end. The limits of the CDR3 on the DNA are not certain, so only TCRdb's listed CDR3 is given. The chain links TRBV19 to TRBJ1-2; TRBD1 is the table's D call, not checked against the DNA. The CDR3 sequence runs 11 residues, both termini included. Per the germline V gene, CDR1 is LNHDA and CDR2 is SQIVND (reference sequence). CDR3: CASSISGDPTE.

This clonotype appeared many times. The chain is built from TRBV7-6 and TRBJ1-4; weak D call: TRBD1 (5 bases). Germline V lookup: CDR1 SGHVS, CDR2 FNYEAQ. V was clipped by 0 bases and J by 2 bases, with 16 bases between them. The CDR3 is 18 residues long. The DNA for the CDR3 is TGTGCCAGCAGCTTAGCGTGGGCAGGCAGGGTCACTAATGAAAAACTGTTTTTT. Its translation is CASSLAWAGRVTNEKLFF.

The table lists this clonotype with a few counts. The chain couples TRBV10-2 to TRBJ2-3, with TRBD2 matching over 7 bases. V lost 8 bases, J lost 0 bases, and 8 bases stayed unmatched. Germline CDR1 WSHSY, CDR2 SAAADI. CDR3 length equals 15 residues. CDR3 bases: TGCGCCAGCTGCGGGACTACTCCTAGCACAGATACGCAGTATTTT. Its protein is CASCGTTPSTDTQYF.

This clonotype turned up a few times. The genes are TRBV20-1 and TRBJ1-1; 7 positions agree with TRBD1. J was trimmed by 1 base and V by 5 bases; bases with no gene match: 13. There are 16 residues in the CDR3. The germline gives CDR1 DFQATT, CDR2 SNEGSKA (reference sequence). The CDR3 sequence is CSALPGTANSNTEAFF. CDR3 DNA sequence: TGCAGTGCTCTTCCCGGGACAGCTAATTCGAACACTGAAGCTTTCTTT.

The V gene is TRBV30, the J gene TRBJ2-3, with TRBD2 as a possible D gene (5 bases). The germline gives CDR1 GTSNPN, CDR2 SVGIG (reference sequence). CDR3 length: 13 residues. The germline V and J ends were trimmed by 4 bases and 1 base, with 9 bases remaining between them. CDR3 residues: CAWKGSRTDTQYF. The CDR3 region has the DNA TGTGCCTGGAAAGGGAGCCGCACAGATACGCAGTATTTT. The full variable domain, its missing parts supplied by reference TRBV30 and TRBJ2-3, is SQTIHQWPATLVQPVGSPLSLECTVEGTSNPNLYWYRQAAGRGLQLLFYSVGIGQISSEVPQNLSASRPQDRQFILSSKKLLLSDSGFYLCAWKGSRTDTQYFGPGTRLTVL.

V usage is TRBV28 and J usage is TRBJ2-3; 9 bases line up with TRBD1. Germline values: CDR1 MDHEN, CDR2 SYDVKM. Trimming at V came to 3 bases and at J to 5 bases, leaving 6 bases not matched to a gene. This CDR3 is built from 15 residues. The CDR3 here is CASSLVGQGLDTQYF. The CDR3 nucleotides read TGTGCCAGCAGTTTGGTTGGACAGGGGCTAGATACGCAGTATTTT. The full variable domain, completed using reference TRBV28 and TRBJ2-3, is DVKVTQSSRYLVKRTGEKVFLECVQDMDHENMFWYRQDPGLGLRLIYFSYDVKMKEKGDIPEGYSVSREKKERFSLILESASTNQTSMYLCASSLVGQGLDTQYFGPGTRLTVL.

The chain uses TRBV7-9 and TRBJ1-1, with 9 bases matching TRBD1. This CDR3 region has 14 residues. Looked up from germline, CDR1 is SEHNR and CDR2 is FQNEAQ (reference sequence). The V segment lost 2 bases and the J segment 7 bases; nucleotides outside the gene matches: 5. CDR3 sequence (DNA): TGTGCCAGCAGCTTACAACAGGGGGCACGTGAAGCTTTCTTT. Translating it yields CASSLQQGAREAFF.

J is TRBJ1-1 and V is TRBV2; weak D call: TRBD1 (6 bases). Trimming shortened V by 4 bases and J by 3 bases, and 12 bases separated the two germline ends. This CDR3 comprises 14 residues. In germline, CDR1 is SNHLY, CDR2 FYNNEI. The CDR3 bases are TGTGCCAGCAGTGGGCAGGGGCAGGACACTGAAGCTTTCTTT. It yields the protein CASSGQGQDTEAFF.

This clonotype turned up a few times. The chain couples TRBV7-2 to TRBJ1-4; D uncertain. The CDR3 has 13 amino acids. Germline V gene sequence: CDR1 SGHTA, CDR2 FQGNSA. V lost 3 bases and J 8 bases, leaving 10 bases between the germline ends. CDR3 residues: CASSLSVWEKLFF. In DNA form, the CDR3 reads TGTGCCAGCAGCTTGTCTGTGTGGGAAAAACTGTTTTTT. Full variable domain (remainder filled in from reference TRBV7-2 and TRBJ1-4): GAGVSQSPSNKVTEKGKDVELRCDPISGHTALYWYRQSLGQGLEFLIYFQGNSAPDKSGLPSDRFSAERTGGSVSTLTIQRTQQEDSAVYLCASSLSVWEKLFFGSGTQLSVL.

This clonotype was seen a few times. The gene calls are TRBV20-1 and TRBJ2-3, with D possibly called TRBD1 or TRBD2 (6 bases each). Germline assignment: CDR1 DFQATT and CDR2 SNEGSKA (reference sequence). V shed 6 bases and J shed 4 bases, with 17 bases lying between them. This CDR3 region has 14 residues. CDR3 nucleotide sequence: TGCAGTGCCCCAGATGACGGGGGCGCAGATACGCAGTATTTT. The encoded protein is CSAPDDGGADTQYF.

A note on this clonotype: A much larger clonotype is one base distant, so this may be a read error. The rearrangement joins TRBV7-2 to TRBJ2-7; 13 bases map to TRBD2. Per the germline V gene, CDR1 is SGHTA and CDR2 is FQGNSA. This CDR3 spans 15 amino acids. Written as DNA, the CDR3 is TGTGCCAGCAGCTTAGGACTAGCGGGAGGCTACAAGCAGTACGTC. Residues: CASSLGLAGGYKQYV.

This clonotype was seen only once. V usage is TRBV7-2 and J usage is TRBJ1-5, with no clear D. Germline V CDR1 and CDR2: SGHTA, FQGNSA. Between the trimmed V and J ends, which lost 1 base and 13 bases, there was a span of 11 bases. CDR3 length: 12 amino acids. The CDR3 loop reads CASSLDAHPQHF. DNA for the CDR3: TGTGCCAGCAGCTTAGACGCACATCCGCAGCATTTT.

This clonotype was seen only a few times. The chain is built from TRBV28 and TRBJ2-7; TRBD1 aligns across 7 bases. The CDR3 contains 15 residues. The germline V gene encodes CDR1 MDHEN and CDR2 SYDVKM. The V gene end was trimmed by 3 bases and the J gene end by 3 bases; junction bases not matched to a gene: 8. This chain's CDR3 is CASSFDRAALYEQYV. Written as DNA, the CDR3 is TGTGCCAGCAGTTTCGACAGGGCGGCACTCTACGAGCAGTACGTC.

The chain joins TRBV19 to TRBJ2-1; D unclear. There are 12 residues in the CDR3. Looked up from germline, CDR1 is LNHDA and CDR2 is SQIVND (reference sequence). V was clipped by 6 bases and J by 3 bases, with 6 bases between them. CDR3: CASRGDYNEQFF. The CDR3 DNA is TGTGCCAGTAGGGGCGACTACAATGAGCAGTTCTTC.

CDR3 nucleotide sequence: TGCAGTGCTAGAGAGATAGCGACAGGGGGCCTCTCTGGAAACACCATATATTTT. Protein sequence: CSAREIATGGLSGNTIYF. V is TRBV20-1 and J is TRBJ1-3; 10 nucleotides line up with TRBD1. V gave up 0 bases and J gave up 0 bases; unmatched junction bases: 8. Germline values: CDR1 DFQATT, CDR2 SNEGSKA (reference sequence). The CDR3 spans 18 residues.

This clonotype was counted only a few times. This rearrangement joins TRBV7-9 to TRBJ1-1; 7 bases fit TRBD1. With V trimmed by 1 base and J by 5 bases, 10 bases remained unmatched. CDR1 is SEHNR, CDR2 FQNEAQ, per germline (reference sequence). This CDR3 is 16 amino acids long. CDR3 region: CASSLVAGPGGTEAFF. CDR3 nucleotide sequence: TGTGCCAGCAGCTTAGTGGCTGGTCCAGGGGGTACTGAAGCTTTCTTT.

The chain carries TRBV7-9 and TRBJ1-2; D may be TRBD1 (6 bases). The CDR3 spans 12 residues. V was shortened by 4 bases and J by 8 bases, with 11 bases between the two germline ends. The V gene's germline CDR1 is SEHNR and CDR2 FQNEAQ (reference sequence). CDR3: CASSSGAEGYTF. CDR3 nucleotides: TGTGCCAGCAGCTCGGGGGCAGAGGGCTACACCTTC.